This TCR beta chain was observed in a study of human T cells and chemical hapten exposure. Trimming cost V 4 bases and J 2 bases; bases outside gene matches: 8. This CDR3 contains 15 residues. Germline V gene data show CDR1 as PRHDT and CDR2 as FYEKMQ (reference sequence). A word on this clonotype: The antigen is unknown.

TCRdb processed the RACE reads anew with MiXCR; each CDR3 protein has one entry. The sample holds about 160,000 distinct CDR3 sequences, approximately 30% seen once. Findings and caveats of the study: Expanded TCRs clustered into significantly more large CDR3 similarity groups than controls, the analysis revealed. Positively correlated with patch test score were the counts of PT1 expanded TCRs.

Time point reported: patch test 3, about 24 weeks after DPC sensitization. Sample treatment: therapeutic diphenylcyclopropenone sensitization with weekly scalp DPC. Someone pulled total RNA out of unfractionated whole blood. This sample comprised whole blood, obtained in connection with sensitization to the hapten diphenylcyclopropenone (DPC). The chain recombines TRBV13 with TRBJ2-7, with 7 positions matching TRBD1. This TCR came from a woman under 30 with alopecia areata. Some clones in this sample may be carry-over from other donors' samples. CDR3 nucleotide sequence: TGTGCCAGCAGCTCCGTCCGACAGGGAGCCTACGAGCAGTACTTC. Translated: CASSSVRQGAYEQYF.